Below are 22 T cell receptor beta chains sequenced from a single sample in a study of CD8 T cells in Susac syndrome. The RNA, about 0.45 to 1 ug, was put through reverse transcription using random hexamers. TCRdb reprocessed the immunoSEQ multiplex PCR reads with MiXCR, giving one entry per CDR3 protein. The sample shows 200,000 or so distinct CDR3 sequences, more than 90% of them seen only once. Material for sequencing was CD4+ T cells from PBMCs. These receptors all stem from a human donor with multiple sclerosis.

The chain carries TRBV2 and TRBJ2-1, with a weak D call TRBD2 (6 bases). V lost 6 bases to trimming and J lost 0 bases, with 9 bases between them. Germline assignment: CDR1 SNHLY and CDR2 FYNNEI. The CDR3 length is 14 residues. CDR3 nucleotides: TGTGCCAGCAGCCGGGAGAGCTCCTACAATGAGCAGTTCTTC. Translation: CASSRESSYNEQFF.

The rearrangement joins TRBV4-1 to TRBJ2-7, with no clear D. CDR1 MGHRA and CDR2 YSYEKL come from the germline V gene. Trimming removed 1 base at V and 4 bases at J, with 11 bases between. The CDR3 runs to 14 residues. CDR3: CASSQAAIGYEQYF. The CDR3 nucleotides are TGCGCCAGCAGCCAAGCGGCCATCGGATACGAGCAGTACTTC.

This sequence joins TRBV3-1 and TRBJ2-1; 10 bases align to TRBD2. Trimming removed 4 bases from V and 4 bases from J; junction bases left unmatched: 4. There are 15 residues in the CDR3. CDR1 LGHDT and CDR2 YNNKEL come from the germline V gene (reference sequence). The CDR3 is CASSPIAGGYNEQFF. CDR3 in DNA: TGTGCCAGCAGCCCAATAGCGGGGGGATACAATGAGCAGTTCTTC.

The CDR3 nucleotides are TGTGCCAGCAGGCCCGGACGGAACACTGAAGCTTTCTTT. It yields the protein CASRPGRNTEAFF. The gene calls are TRBV6-6 and TRBJ1-1, with D hard to call. V dropped 6 bases and J dropped 1 base, with 9 bases sitting between them. The length of the CDR3 is 13 residues. In germline, CDR1 is MNHNY, CDR2 SVGAGI (reference sequence).

CDR3 amino acids: CASSSYQKRALYNEQFF. CDR3 DNA sequence: TGTGCCAGCAGTTCATACCAGAAGCGGGCACTTTACAATGAGCAGTTCTTC. V and J are TRBV12-3 or TRBV12-4 and TRBJ2-1; weak D call: TRBD2 (6 bases). This CDR3 is built from 17 residues. Trimming stripped 4 bases from V and 4 bases from J, with 20 bases between.

The V call is TRBV29-1, the J call TRBJ2-5; D unclear. The CDR3 has 14 amino acids. Germline V CDR1 and CDR2: SQVTM, ANQGSEA. V was shortened by 4 bases and J by 0 bases, with 12 bases between the two germline ends. This CDR3 is CSVVSPRNQETQYF. In DNA, the CDR3 is TGCAGCGTTGTTTCTCCGCGGAACCAAGAGACCCAGTACTTC.

The rearrangement uses TRBV15 and TRBJ2-2; maybe TRBD2 (7 bases). Trimming left V 5 bases short and J 3 bases short, with 13 bases between. The CDR3 is made up of 15 amino acids. Looked up from germline, CDR1 is LNHNV and CDR2 is YYDKDF (reference sequence). CDR3 protein: CATSSRGAHTGELFF. The CDR3 DNA reads TGTGCCACCAGCTCTCGGGGGGCCCACACCGGGGAGCTGTTTTTT.

V is TRBV9 and J is TRBJ2-1; D not resolved. Looked up from germline, CDR1 is SGDLS and CDR2 is YYNGEE. V lost 0 bases, J lost 9 bases, and 22 bases lay in between. CDR3 size: 17 residues. The CDR3: CASSVGLGRGTIGEQFF. CDR3 in DNA: TGTGCCAGCAGCGTAGGCCTCGGACGTGGTACTATAGGTGAGCAGTTCTTC.

A single count supports this clonotype. The V gene is TRBV19, the J gene TRBJ2-1, with D uncertain. Between the trimmed V and J ends, which lost 3 bases and 9 bases, there was a span of 9 bases. CDR1 is LNHDA and CDR2 is SQIVND in the germline V gene (reference sequence). CDR3 length: 12 amino acids. This CDR3 is CASSMVRREQFF. The CDR3 region has the DNA TGTGCCAGTAGTATGGTCCGGCGTGAGCAGTTCTTC.

This rearrangement joins TRBV10-3 to TRBJ2-3, with 12 bases lining up with TRBD2. The CDR3 is 21 amino acids. CDR1 ENHRY and CDR2 SYGVKD come from the germline V gene. The V and J ends lost 0 bases and 2 bases, in that order; junction bases with no gene match: 15. The CDR3 here is CAISESFATSGRPTHTDTQYF. CDR3 nucleotide sequence: TGTGCCATCAGTGAGTCTTTTGCGACTAGCGGGAGACCCACACACACAGATACGCAGTATTTT.

The V gene is TRBV30, the J gene TRBJ2-4; D uncertain. Germline V lookup: CDR1 GTSNPN, CDR2 SVGIG (reference sequence). Trimming took off 0 bases at V and 0 bases at J, with 9 bases between the two ends. The CDR3 has 15 amino acids. CDR3 coding DNA: TGTGCCTGGAGTGTGGGAAATTTAGCCAAAAACATTCAGTACTTC. Translating it yields CAWSVGNLAKNIQYF.

The rearrangement links TRBV25-1 to TRBJ2-3; 9 bases agree with TRBD1. The CDR3 totals 13 residues. Germline V lookup: CDR1 MGHDK, CDR2 SYGVNS. Trimming at V came to 11 bases and at J to 3 bases, leaving 6 bases not matched to a gene. CDR3 nucleotides: TGTGCCGGATCGGACAGGGGTACAGATACGCAGTATTTT. This codes for CAGSDRGTDTQYF.

This chain links TRBV29-1 with TRBJ1-1, with D unresolved. This CDR3 region has 11 residues. Trimming took 7 bases from V and 1 from J, leaving 7 bases between them. CDR1 is SQVTM and CDR2 is ANQGSEA in the germline V gene. CDR3 sequence: CSAPRNTEAFF. CDR3 nucleotides: TGCAGCGCCCCCAGGAACACTGAAGCTTTCTTT.

V gene TRBV7-3 combines with J gene TRBJ1-1, with TRBD1 identical over 11 bases. Germline lookup yields CDR1 SGHTA and CDR2 FQGTGA. CDR3 length: 15 amino acids. The V gene end was trimmed by 0 bases and the J gene end by 10 bases; junction bases not matched to a gene: 7. The CDR3 nucleotides are TGTGCCAGCAGCTTAACTGGGAGGACAGGGGGCCTAGCTTTCTTT. It translates to CASSLTGRTGGLAFF.

V is TRBV5-1 and J is TRBJ2-7; 9 bases align to TRBD2. Germline loops: CDR1 SGHRS, CDR2 YFSETQ. Trimming at V came to 6 bases and at J to 5 bases, leaving 12 bases not matched to a gene. This CDR3 has 15 residues. The CDR3 DNA follows: TGCGCCAGCATGACCGGGACTAGCCTGTCCCACGAGCAGTACTTC. Translation: CASMTGTSLSHEQYF. Full variable domain (outside the CDR3, taken from reference TRBV5-1 and TRBJ2-7): KAGVTQTPRYLIKTRGQQVTLSCSPISGHRSVSWYQQTPGQGLQFLFEYFSETQRNKGNFPGRFSGRQFSNSRSEMNVSTLELGDSALYLCASMTGTSLSHEQYFGPGTRLTVT.

This rearrangement joins TRBV7-2 to TRBJ1-6; D might be TRBD1 (5 bases). V shed 1 base and J shed 11 bases, with 15 bases lying between them. The germline CDR1 and CDR2 sequences are SGHTA and FQGNSA. The CDR3 extends over 15 amino acids. In DNA, the CDR3 is TGTGCCAGCAGCTTAGGTGCTTGGCAGGGAACACCCCTCCACTTT. Its translation is CASSLGAWQGTPLHF. Together with reference TRBV7-2 and TRBJ1-6, the CDR3 gives the full variable domain: GAGVSQSPSNKVTEKGKDVELRCDPISGHTALYWYRQSLGQGLEFLIYFQGNSAPDKSGLPSDRFSAERTGGSVSTLTIQRTQQEDSAVYLCASSLGAWQGTPLHFGNGTRLTVT.

This clonotype was seen a few times. The chain recombines TRBV4-1 with TRBJ2-7, with D maybe TRBD2 (7 bases). Germline-derived CDR1 and CDR2 are MGHRA and YSYEKL. The CDR3 has 13 amino acids. The V and J ends lost 1 base and 6 bases respectively, with 10 bases between them. CDR3 DNA: TGCGCCAGCAGCCAAGCGGGGGGCGGCGAGCAGTACTTC. This codes for CASSQAGGGEQYF.

The chain has TRBV3-1 and TRBJ1-1, with D possibly TRBD1 on 5 matching bases. V lost 2 bases and J 7 bases, leaving 11 bases between the germline ends. Germline V gene sequence: CDR1 LGHDT, CDR2 YNNKEL (reference sequence). The CDR3 totals 13 residues. The DNA of the CDR3 is TGTGCCAGCAGCCAAAGCAGGGACCTTGAAGCTTTCTTT. Protein: CASSQSRDLEAFF. The full variable domain, with the rest looked up from reference TRBV3-1 and TRBJ1-1, is DTAVSQTPKYLVTQMGNDKSIKCEQNLGHDTMYWYKQDSKKFLKIMFSYNNKELIINETVPNRFSPKSPDKAHLNLHINSLELGDSAVYFCASSQSRDLEAFFGQGTRLTVV.

The chain joins TRBV4-1 to TRBJ2-7; the match to TRBD2 covers 13 bases. The junction had 8 bases not matched to a gene; V was cut back by 3 bases and J by 6 bases. Germline lookup yields CDR1 MGHRA and CDR2 YSYEKL. The CDR3 spans 16 residues. CDR3 bases: TGCGCCAGCAGCCAGATATGGGGGACTAGCGGGACCGAGCAGTACTTC. Translated, it gives CASSQIWGTSGTEQYF.

The CDR3 nucleotides read TGTGCCACCGCTCCGGGAAACTATGGCTACACCTTC. Protein product: CATAPGNYGYTF. The rearrangement links TRBV15 to TRBJ1-2; no reliable D call. Between the trimmed V and J ends, which lost 8 bases and 2 bases, there was a span of 9 bases. The CDR3 spans 12 residues. Germline assignment: CDR1 LNHNV and CDR2 YYDKDF (reference sequence).

This sequence joins TRBV29-1 and TRBJ1-1; D is undetermined. The CDR3 runs to 13 residues. CDR1 and CDR2 (germline): SQVTM, ANQGSEA. Trimming removed 7 bases at V and 6 bases at J, with 18 bases between. CDR3: CSAGAGERAEAFF. CDR3 DNA sequence: TGCAGCGCCGGAGCCGGGGAGAGGGCTGAAGCTTTCTTT. The variable domain in full, completed from reference TRBV29-1 and TRBJ1-1, reads SAVISQKPSRDICQRGTSLTIQCQVDSQVTMMFWYRQQPGQSLTLIATANQGSEATYESGFVIDKFPISRPNLTFSTLTVSNMSPEDSSIYLCSAGAGERAEAFFGQGTRLTVV.

This rearrangement joins TRBV20-1 to TRBJ1-3; unclear D gene. From germline, CDR1 is DFQATT and CDR2 SNEGSKA (reference sequence). The ends were cut back, 7 bases at V and 0 bases at J, with 7 bases in the middle. The CDR3 consists of 12 residues. DNA for the CDR3: TGCAGTGGAAGGAGCTCTGGAAACACCATATATTTT. Amino acids: CSGRSSGNTIYF.